These 17 T cell receptor beta chains came from one sample sequenced in a study of blood T cell repertoires in COVID-19. TCRdb's table, derived via immunoSEQ multiplex PCR, lists solely in-frame clones and lacks some. The table includes about 320,000 clones, more than 80% detected once. The sequenced sample consisted of peripheral blood. The receptors here all came from a man between 18 and 29 years old who had recovered from COVID-19.

CDR3 in amino acids: CASSTQTVGNQPQHF. CDR3 nucleotides: TGTGCCAGCAGTACCCAGACAGTTGGTAATCAGCCCCAGCATTTT. The chain recombines TRBV2 with TRBJ1-5; TRBD1 might be the D (5 bases). Per the germline V gene, CDR1 is SNHLY and CDR2 is FYNNEI. Trimming removed 5 bases at V and 4 bases at J, with 15 bases between. The CDR3 has 15 amino acids.

This chain uses TRBV19 with TRBJ2-1; D unclear. Trimming removed 6 bases at V and 8 bases at J, with 20 bases between. Looked up from germline, CDR1 is LNHDA and CDR2 is SQIVND (reference sequence). This CDR3 has 15 residues. CDR3 amino acids: CASRAPPLGNDEQFF. The CDR3 nucleotides are TGTGCCAGTAGGGCCCCCCCGCTAGGAAACGATGAGCAGTTCTTC.

This chain uses TRBV6-4 with TRBJ2-7; 11 bases map to TRBD2. Trimming removed 5 bases from V and 0 bases from J; junction bases left unmatched: 6. CDR1 and CDR2 (germline): MRHNA, SNTAGT. The CDR3 spans 16 residues. The CDR3 sequence is CASSKLAGGFSYEQYF. In DNA form, the CDR3 reads TGTGCCAGCAGTAAGCTAGCGGGAGGCTTCTCCTACGAGCAGTACTTC.

This clone came up once. The junction differs from germline at one of its ends, possibly a read error. This sequence joins TRBV5-1 and TRBJ1-2; D is perhaps TRBD1 (5 bases). This CDR3 is built from 12 residues. Germline CDR1 and CDR2: SGHRS and YFSETQ. CDR3: CASSSGEGLTVF. The CDR3 DNA sequence: TGCGCCAGCAGCTCTGGGGAGGGGCTCACCGTATTC.

J is TRBJ2-7 and V is TRBV6-5; 7 nucleotides match TRBD1. CDR1 MNHEY and CDR2 SVGAGI come from the germline V gene. The junction had 12 bases not matched to a gene; V was cut back by 6 bases and J by 7 bases. The CDR3 spans 14 residues. The CDR3 nucleotides read TGTGCCAGCAGAACCGGGACAGCTACGACTGAGCAGTACTTC. Translation gives CASRTGTATTEQYF.

This chain uses TRBV6-1 with TRBJ2-7, with D unclear. CDR3 length: 13 residues. Germline V gene lookup returns CDR1 MNHNS and CDR2 SASEGT. The germline V and J ends were trimmed by 2 bases and 4 bases, with 9 bases remaining between them. The DNA for the CDR3 is TGTGCCAGCAGTGAAATTAGCAGATACGAGCAGTACTTC. Translation: CASSEISRYEQYF.

This clone was recorded only once. J is TRBJ1-2 and V is TRBV19; D ambiguous. The ends were cut back, 4 bases at V and 4 bases at J, with 16 bases in the middle. The V gene's germline CDR1 is LNHDA and CDR2 SQIVND (reference sequence). CDR3 length equals 15 residues. The chain's CDR3 is CASSRSGLLLYGYTF. CDR3 nucleotides: TGTGCCAGTAGTAGGAGTGGTCTACTCCTCTATGGCTACACCTTC.

The chain has TRBV11-2 and TRBJ2-7, with D perhaps TRBD2 (6 bases). The CDR3 loop spans 14 amino acids. Trimming stripped 1 base from V and 4 bases from J, with 11 bases between. The germline V gene encodes CDR1 SGHAT and CDR2 FQNNGV. The CDR3 here is CASSLGGIGYEQYF. The CDR3 coding sequence is TGTGCCAGCAGCTTAGGCGGGATCGGGTACGAGCAGTACTTC. The full variable domain, its missing parts supplied by reference TRBV11-2 and TRBJ2-7, is EAGVAQSPRYKIIEKRQSVAFWCNPISGHATLYWYQQILGQGPKLLIQFQNNGVVDDSQLPKDRFSAERLKGVDSTLKIQPAKLEDSAVYLCASSLGGIGYEQYFGPGTRLTVT.

The chain combines TRBV7-9 with TRBJ2-3; the D gene is possibly TRBD2 (5 bases). V was clipped by 3 bases and J by 3 bases, with 7 bases between them. CDR3 length equals 13 residues. Germline CDR1 is SEHNR and CDR2 is FQNEAQ (reference sequence). In nucleotides, the CDR3 is TGTGCCAGCAGCTTCGGGGATACAGATACGCAGTATTTT. Translating it yields CASSFGDTDTQYF.

The chain recombines TRBV7-9 with TRBJ2-6; the match to TRBD1 covers 7 bases. The ends lost 2 bases at V and 4 bases at J; junction bases unmatched: 5. The CDR3 totals 16 residues. Germline CDR1 is SEHNR and CDR2 is FQNEAQ (reference sequence). CDR3 protein: CASSLLTGPGANVLTF. CDR3 DNA sequence: TGTGCCAGCAGCTTACTGACAGGGCCCGGGGCCAACGTCCTGACTTTC.

The chain carries TRBV6-5 and TRBJ1-1, with TRBD1 identical over 9 bases. V was pared by 5 bases and J by 5 bases, with 3 bases of the junction left unmatched. This CDR3 contains 13 residues. The germline gives CDR1 MNHEY, CDR2 SVGAGI. The CDR3 sequence: CASSLQGATEAFF. The CDR3 nucleotides read TGTGCCAGCAGTCTACAGGGGGCAACTGAAGCTTTCTTT.

This sequence joins TRBV27 and TRBJ2-1, with D perhaps matching TRBD2 (5 bases). Trimming left V 4 bases short and J 14 bases short, with 15 bases between. The CDR3 covers 12 residues. Germline V lookup: CDR1 MNHEY, CDR2 SMNVEV (reference sequence). CDR3 amino acids: CASSSAGEREFF. In nucleotides, the CDR3 is TGTGCCAGCAGTTCGGCGGGCGAACGGGAGTTCTTC.

J is TRBJ1-1 and V is TRBV7-2; 8 bases align to TRBD1. This CDR3 has 14 amino acids. Germline CDR1 reads SGHTA; CDR2 reads FQGNSA. Trimming cost V 1 base and J 5 bases; bases outside gene matches: 3. The CDR3: CASSLVGQGTEAFF. In DNA form, the CDR3 reads TGTGCCAGCAGCTTAGTCGGACAGGGAACTGAAGCTTTCTTT.

V and J are TRBV7-2 and TRBJ1-1; D uncertain. Trimming removed 1 base from V and 2 bases from J, with 8 bases in between. From germline, CDR1 is SGHTA and CDR2 FQGNSA. The CDR3 extends over 14 amino acids. The CDR3 region has the DNA TGTGCCAGCAGCTTAGTGGCACTAAACACTGAAGCTTTCTTT. As protein: CASSLVALNTEAFF.

J is TRBJ1-1 and V is TRBV10-1; D call uncertain. CDR1 is WNHNN, CDR2 SYGVQD, per germline (reference sequence). V lost 4 bases and J 11 bases, leaving 14 bases between the germline ends. This CDR3 has 12 residues. The CDR3 protein is CASSVGRTGAFF. DNA of the CDR3: TGCGCCAGCAGTGTTGGGAGAACCGGGGCTTTCTTT.

The rearrangement uses TRBV2 and TRBJ2-3; the D gene is possibly TRBD1 (6 bases). The V and J ends lost 4 bases and 4 bases respectively, with 6 bases between them. Germline V gives CDR1 SNHLY, CDR2 FYNNEI. CDR3 length: 12 amino acids. The CDR3, as DNA: TGTGCCAGCAGTGGACAGGCAGATACGCAGTATTTT. The encoded protein is CASSGQADTQYF.

This chain links TRBV27 with TRBJ1-1, with TRBD1 identical over 8 bases. The V gene end was trimmed by 6 bases and the J gene end by 6 bases; junction bases not matched to a gene: 6. Germline V gives CDR1 MNHEY, CDR2 SMNVEV (reference sequence). The CDR3 spans 13 residues. The CDR3 protein is CASSLDRDSEAFF. The CDR3 coding sequence is TGTGCCAGCAGCCTGGACAGGGACTCTGAAGCTTTCTTT.